A single T cell receptor (beta chain) is shown here with its context. The data derive from a study of neoadjuvant anti-PD-1 for oral cavity cancer. Study at large: Nivolumab at 3 mg/kg was mostly given biweekly, three to four doses, pre-surgery.

Blood libraries mostly used approximately 450 ng genomic DNA, six replicates each. Measured with immunoSEQ multiplex PCR; TCRdb has only the in-frame clones, and not every one. The data hold approximately 83,000 clones, with about 80% observed a single time. The CDR3 covers 15 residues. The germline V gene encodes CDR1 MNHEY and CDR2 SVGAGI. V shed 7 bases, J shed 2 bases, and the junction held 9 bases outside the gene matches. The sequence was collected from a person aged 35-79 years with oral cavity squamous cell carcinoma. This chain connects TRBV6-5 to TRBJ2-7, with 9 nucleotides matching TRBD2. The source was PBMCs, collected before nivolumab (anti-PD-1) treatment. CDR3 DNA: TGTGCCAGCACCAACCTCCCTAGCGGGGCCTACGAGCAGTACTTC. Residues: CASTNLPSGAYEQYF.